Each of the 2 T cell receptor beta chains below was sequenced from the same sample in a study of cytomegalovirus exposure and HLA in healthy donors. The PCR had 60 Vbeta and 13 Jbeta primers. Generated by immunoSEQ multiplex PCR, the TCRdb table keeps only in-frame clones and is missing some. Here the sample spans some 150,000 clones, more than 70% being singletons. The sample consisted of PBMCs. Every receptor here comes from a male donor in good health and CMV-seronegative.

A single count supports this clone. The chain links TRBV5-8 to TRBJ2-2; D call uncertain. Per the germline V gene, CDR1 is SGHTS and CDR2 is YDEGEE. The ends were cut back, 2 bases at V and 1 base at J, with 9 bases in the middle. The CDR3 totals 15 residues. CDR3 residues: CASSFSIRNTGELFF. CDR3 sequence (DNA): TGTGCCAGCAGCTTTAGCATACGGAACACCGGGGAGCTGTTTTTT.

The chain's CDR3 is CASSVSGGGGDTQYF. Here the CDR3 DNA reads TGTGCCAGCAGCGTTAGCGGGGGGGGAGGAGATACGCAGTATTTT. The chain links TRBV5-4 to TRBJ2-3; 11 bases agree with TRBD2. Germline V gene data show CDR1 as SGHNT and CDR2 as YYREEE (reference sequence). There are 15 residues in the CDR3. J gave up 5 bases and V 4 bases, and 6 bases lay outside the gene matches.